A single sample gave rise to the 10 T cell receptor beta chains below, sequenced in a study of CXCR3-negative and CXCR3-positive naive CD8 T cells. UMI-labeled 5' RACE yielded the TRB cDNA libraries. After re-calling the 5' RACE reads, TCRdb lists one entry per CDR3 protein, DNA absent. Listed are roughly 6,400 distinct CDR3 sequences; 1.4% to 1.5% falls within the top ten. The material sequenced was naive CXCR3- CD8+ T cells from blood. Subset specified: CD45RO-CCR7+CD27+CD95- naive CD8+ T cells lacking CXCR3 (TNR3-). The receptors originated from a human donor in good health. Some clones in this sample may be carry-over from other donors' samples.

The chain couples TRBV9 to TRBJ2-7; no DNA is available, so the TRBD1 call from TCRdb remains unchecked. The germline V gene encodes CDR1 SGDLS and CDR2 YYNGEE. The length of the CDR3 is 15 residues. CDR3 protein: CASSEGQGLLYEQYF.

V gene TRBV29-1 combines with J gene TRBJ2-7; the D gene TCRdb calls, TRBD1, cannot be checked with no DNA. The CDR3 has 13 amino acids. Per the germline V gene, CDR1 is SQVTM and CDR2 is ANQGSEA. CDR3 in amino acids: CSVEDLGGSEQYF.

This clonotype shows up as medium-sized by frequency. The chain carries TRBV18 and TRBJ2-5; TCRdb's assignment of TRBD1 cannot be checked, as there is no DNA. Germline CDR1 and CDR2: KGHSH and LQKENI. The CDR3 is 15 amino acids. This chain's CDR3 is CASSPLRDRQETQYF.

This clonotype counts as medium-sized by frequency. The rearrangement joins TRBV10-3 to TRBJ2-7; as DNA is missing, the TRBD2 call by TCRdb cannot be tested. Germline CDR1 reads ENHRY; CDR2 reads SYGVKD. The CDR3 is 14 amino acids. The CDR3 protein is CAAADGGSSYEQYF.

The rearrangement uses TRBV20-1 and TRBJ2-1; as DNA is missing, the TRBD2 call by TCRdb cannot be tested. Germline assignment: CDR1 DFQATT and CDR2 SNEGSKA (reference sequence). The CDR3 covers 18 residues. CDR3 region: CSAPSGLAGESSYNEQFF.

Its frequency marks this clonotype as medium-sized (0.01 to 0.1%). The chain recombines TRBV28 with TRBJ1-5; the D gene TCRdb calls, TRBD1, cannot be checked with no DNA. There are 15 residues in the CDR3. The germline V gene encodes CDR1 MDHEN and CDR2 SYDVKM. This CDR3 reads CATRLLGVDNQPQHF.

The chain is built from TRBV6-2 or TRBV6-3 and TRBJ1-1; TCRdb gives TRBD1 as the D gene, but with no DNA this cannot be confirmed. The CDR3 is 12 amino acids. In germline, CDR1 is MNHEY, CDR2 SVGEGT. CDR3 amino acids: CASSQGWTEAFF.

This clonotype shows up as medium-sized by frequency. The chain is built from TRBV29-1 and TRBJ2-7; as DNA is missing, the TRBD1 call by TCRdb cannot be tested. Germline V gene sequence: CDR1 SQVTM, CDR2 ANQGSEA. The CDR3 is made up of 12 amino acids. CDR3 region: CSVERDDYEQYF.

This clonotype shows up as medium-sized by frequency. J is TRBJ2-5 and V is TRBV29-1; the D gene TCRdb calls, TRBD1, cannot be checked with no DNA. CDR1 is SQVTM, CDR2 ANQGSEA, per germline. This CDR3 comprises 11 residues. The chain's CDR3 is CSGGVFETQYF.

The V call is TRBV29-1, the J call TRBJ1-2; TCRdb's D gene call, TRBD1, goes unchecked for lack of DNA. This CDR3 has 14 residues. Germline-derived CDR1 and CDR2 are SQVTM and ANQGSEA. The CDR3 reads CSVEAGTHLNSYTF.